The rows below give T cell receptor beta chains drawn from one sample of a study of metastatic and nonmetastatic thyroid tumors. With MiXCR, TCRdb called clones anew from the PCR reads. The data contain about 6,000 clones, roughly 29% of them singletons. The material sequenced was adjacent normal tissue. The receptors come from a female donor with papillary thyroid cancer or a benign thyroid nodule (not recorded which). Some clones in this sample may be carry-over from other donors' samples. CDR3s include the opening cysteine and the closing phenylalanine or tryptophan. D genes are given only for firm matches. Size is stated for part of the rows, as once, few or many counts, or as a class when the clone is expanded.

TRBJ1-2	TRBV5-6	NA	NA	CASSADEYYGYTF	TGTGCCAGCAGCGCGGACGAGTACTATGGCTACACCTTC
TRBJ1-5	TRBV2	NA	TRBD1	CASSERETGTVSNQPQHF	TGTGCCAGCAGTGAGCGGGAGACAGGGACAGTTAGCAATCAGCCCCAGCATTTT
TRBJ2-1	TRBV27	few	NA	CASRHGTRWNEQFF	TGTGCCAGCAGACACGGGACTCGGTGGAATGAGCAGTTCTTC
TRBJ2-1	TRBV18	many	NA	CASSPKGGHIYNEQFF	TGTGCCAGCTCACCGAAGGGGGGACACATCTACAATGAGCAGTTCTTC
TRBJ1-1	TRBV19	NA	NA	CASSSVATDKGFEAFF	TGTGCCAGTAGCAGCGTAGCCACGGATAAGGGGTTTGAAGCTTTCTTT
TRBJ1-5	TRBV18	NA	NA	CASGRGRNQPQHF	TGTGCCAGCGGACGGGGGCGAAATCAGCCCCAGCATTTT
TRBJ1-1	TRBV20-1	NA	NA	CSASGGAGAEAFF	TGCAGTGCTAGCGGGGGCGCGGGTGCTGAGGCTTTCTTT
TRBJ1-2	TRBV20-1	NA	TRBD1	CSARVDRSIEGYTF	TGCAGTGCTAGAGTGGACAGGTCAATCGAGGGCTACACCTTC
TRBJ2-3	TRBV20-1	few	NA	CSARNPGTGTDTQYF	TGCAGTGCTAGAAATCCGGGCACAGGCACAGATACGCAGTATTTT
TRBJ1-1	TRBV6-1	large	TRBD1	CASRTGGAGNTEAFF	TGTGCCAGCAGGACAGGGGGCGCCGGGAACACTGAAGCTTTCTTT
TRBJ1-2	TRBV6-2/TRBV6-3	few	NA	CASSNGHYGYTF	TGTGCCAGCAGTAACGGTCACTATGGCTACACCTTC
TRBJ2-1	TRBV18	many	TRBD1	CASSNPTGGSYNEQFF	TGTGCCAGCTCAAACCCAACAGGGGGCTCCTACAATGAGCAGTTCTTC
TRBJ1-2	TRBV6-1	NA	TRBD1	CASSEFSDRGEGYTF	TGTGCCAGCAGTGAATTTAGCGACAGGGGCGAAGGCTACACCTTC
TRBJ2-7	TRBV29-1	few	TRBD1	CSVQASGQPYEQYF	TGCAGCGTCCAAGCATCGGGACAGCCCTACGAGCAGTACTTC
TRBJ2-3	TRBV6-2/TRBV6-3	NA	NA	CASSYETRSTDTQYF	TGTGCCAGCAGTTATGAGACCCGAAGCACAGATACGCAGTATTTT
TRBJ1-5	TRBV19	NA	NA	CASSNRVVISGSNQPQHF	TGTGCCAGTAGTAACAGGGTGGTAATTAGCGGAAGCAATCAGCCCCAGCATTTT
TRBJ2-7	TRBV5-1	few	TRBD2	CASSLESGGFYEQYF	TGCGCCAGCAGCTTGGAATCCGGGGGGTTCTACGAGCAGTACTTC
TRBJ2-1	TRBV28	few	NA	CASSGASRLNNEQFF	TGTGCCAGCAGTGGGGCGAGCAGATTGAACAATGAGCAGTTCTTC
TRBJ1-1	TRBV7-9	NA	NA	CASSESIAEAFF	TGTGCCAGCAGTGAGTCCATTGCTGAAGCTTTCTTT
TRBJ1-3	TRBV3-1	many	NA	CASSLGRAGNTIYF	TGTGCCAGCAGCTTAGGGAGGGCGGGAAACACCATATATTTT
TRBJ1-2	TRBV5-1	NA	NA	CASSLGGGPGYGYTF	TGCGCCAGCAGCTTGGGGGGGGGCCCAGGCTATGGCTACACCTTC
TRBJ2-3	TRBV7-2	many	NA	CASSTGQRQGPDTQYF	TGTGCCAGCAGTACGGGCCAGCGTCAGGGACCAGATACGCAGTATTTT
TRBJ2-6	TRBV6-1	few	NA	CASSEAGLTSGANVLTF	TGTGCCAGCAGTGAAGCGGGACTGACCTCTGGGGCCAACGTCCTGACTTTC
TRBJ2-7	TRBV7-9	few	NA	CASSTAGNTYEQYF	TGTGCCAGCAGTACCGCCGGGAACACCTACGAGCAGTACTTC
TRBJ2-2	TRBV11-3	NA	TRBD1	CASSPGQGASTGELFF	TGTGCCAGCAGCCCCGGCCAGGGGGCTAGCACCGGGGAGCTGTTTTTT
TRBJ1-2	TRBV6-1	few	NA	CASDQRRNGYTF	TGTGCCAGCGACCAGAGGCGCAATGGCTACACCTTC
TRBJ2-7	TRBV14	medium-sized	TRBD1	CASSQRRTGYEQYF	TGTGCCAGCAGCCAGAGGCGGACAGGGTACGAGCAGTACTTC
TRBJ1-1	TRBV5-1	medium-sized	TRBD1	CASSLVQGTTEAFF	TGCGCCAGCAGCTTGGTACAGGGGACCACTGAAGCTTTCTTT
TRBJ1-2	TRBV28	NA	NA	CASRGGGLDDGYTF	TGTGCCAGCAGAGGAGGGGGGCTAGACGATGGCTACACCTTC
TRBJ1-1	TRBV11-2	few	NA	CASSSSSGWNTEAFF	TGTGCCAGCAGCTCATCATCGGGTTGGAACACTGAAGCTTTCTTT
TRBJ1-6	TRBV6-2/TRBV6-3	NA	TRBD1	CASSYSGQDNSPLHF	TGTGCCAGCAGTTACTCGGGACAGGATAATTCACCCCTCCACTTT
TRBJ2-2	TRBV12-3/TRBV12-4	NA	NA	CASSLASQYGELFF	TGTGCCAGCAGTTTAGCGAGTCAGTACGGGGAGCTGTTTTTT
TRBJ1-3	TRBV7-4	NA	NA	CASSLNGGFGNTIYF	TGTGCCAGCAGCTTAAACGGGGGCTTTGGAAACACCATATATTTT
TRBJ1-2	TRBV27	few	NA	CASSLYTPGVGGGYTF	TGTGCCAGCAGTTTATACACCCCAGGGGTTGGGGGGGGCTACACCTTC
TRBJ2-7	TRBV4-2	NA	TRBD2	CASSQARLAAYEQYF	TGTGCCAGCAGCCAAGCGAGACTAGCGGCCTACGAGCAGTACTTC
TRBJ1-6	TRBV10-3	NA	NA	CAIRGEGNSPLHF	TGTGCCATCAGGGGGGAGGGTAATTCACCCCTCCACTTT
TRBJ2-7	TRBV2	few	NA	CASSEAGQGTYEQYF	TGTGCCAGCAGTGAAGCGGGTCAGGGAACCTACGAGCAGTACTTC
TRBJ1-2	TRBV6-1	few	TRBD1	CASSGLGTDDGYTF	TGTGCCAGCAGTGGGCTTGGGACAGATGATGGCTACACCTTC
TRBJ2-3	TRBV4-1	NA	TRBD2	CASSQDRLAEYTDTQYF	TGCGCCAGCAGCCAAGATCGGCTAGCGGAGTACACAGATACGCAGTATTTT
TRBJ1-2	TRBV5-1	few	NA	CASSLGFQPGQKGYTF	TGCGCCAGCAGCTTGGGGTTTCAACCGGGACAAAAAGGCTACACCTTC